The 27 T cell receptor beta chains below all came from one sample that was sequenced in a study of T cell responses to AZD1222 COVID-19 vaccine. Profiled with immunoSEQ multiplex PCR; TCRdb holds only in-frame clones, not every one. The repertoire holds 150,000 or so clones, with about nine tenths as singletons. The starting material was peripheral blood, obtained on day 0 of AZD1222 vaccination. All receptors come from an adult in good health.

The chain has TRBV28 and TRBJ2-2, with D possibly being TRBD2 (6 bases). With 10 bases removed from V and 5 bases from J, the gap between germline ends came to 14 bases. This CDR3 spans 13 amino acids. Germline V gene sequence: CDR1 MDHEN, CDR2 SYDVKM. CDR3 nucleotide sequence: TGTGCCACTCCGTCTAGCGCGACCGGGGAGCTGTTTTTT. This codes for CATPSSATGELFF. Full variable domain (rest looked up from reference TRBV28 and TRBJ2-2): DVKVTQSSRYLVKRTGEKVFLECVQDMDHENMFWYRQDPGLGLRLIYFSYDVKMKEKGDIPEGYSVSREKKERFSLILESASTNQTSMYLCATPSSATGELFFGEGSRLTVL.

The chain couples TRBV27 to TRBJ1-1, with D maybe TRBD1 (6 bases). The CDR3 is made up of 13 amino acids. With 6 bases removed from V and 3 bases from J, the gap between germline ends came to 11 bases. Germline loops: CDR1 MNHEY, CDR2 SMNVEV (reference sequence). The chain's CDR3 is CASSHREDTEAFF. CDR3 DNA: TGTGCCAGCAGCCACAGGGAGGACACTGAAGCTTTCTTT.

This chain uses TRBV6-1 with TRBJ1-2; D perhaps matches TRBD1 (5 bases). Between the trimmed V and J ends, which lost 2 bases and 1 base, there was a span of 17 bases. The CDR3 covers 17 residues. CDR1 and CDR2 (germline): MNHNS, SASEGT. CDR3 nucleotide sequence: TGTGCCAGCAGTGAAAGGGCAGGGCGTAGACGTAACTATGGCTACACCTTC. This translates into CASSERAGRRRNYGYTF.

This chain connects TRBV29-1 to TRBJ2-2; D unresolved. V gave up 4 bases and J gave up 3 bases, with 12 bases separating them. The V gene's germline CDR1 is SQVTM and CDR2 ANQGSEA. The CDR3 contains 14 residues. CDR3 protein: CSVGIERDTGELFF. In DNA form, the CDR3 reads TGCAGCGTTGGGATAGAGCGCGACACCGGGGAGCTGTTTTTT.

This clone showed up just a few times. The chain links TRBV28 to TRBJ1-5; the D is unclear. V lost 5 bases and J lost 2, with 10 bases in between. The V gene's germline CDR1 is MDHEN and CDR2 SYDVKM. The CDR3 covers 14 residues. The CDR3 region has the DNA TGTGCCAGCAGTCGGACCTGGGGCAATCAGCCCCAGCATTTT. Translated: CASSRTWGNQPQHF.

The chain is built from TRBV27 and TRBJ2-7; TRBD1 agrees at 7 bases. The CDR3 covers 16 residues. Per the germline V gene, CDR1 is MNHEY and CDR2 is SMNVEV (reference sequence). The V and J ends lost 4 bases and 3 bases, in that order; junction bases with no gene match: 12. Written as DNA, the CDR3 is TGTGCCAGCAGTTCGTCTAGGGGGCTAGATCACTACGAGCAGTACTTC. Its translation is CASSSSRGLDHYEQYF.

This clone showed up just once. The chain couples TRBV9 to TRBJ1-1; D is unresolved. Germline V gene lookup returns CDR1 SGDLS and CDR2 YYNGEE. CDR3 length: 14 amino acids. V lost 0 bases and J 5 bases, leaving 11 bases between the germline ends. This CDR3 reads CASSVVFGKTEAFF. CDR3 bases: TGTGCCAGCAGCGTAGTTTTTGGGAAGACTGAAGCTTTCTTT.

The V and J genes are TRBV19 and TRBJ1-4, with D possibly being TRBD1 (6 bases). The CDR3 totals 13 residues. CDR1 and CDR2 (germline): LNHDA, SQIVND (reference sequence). V was pared by 10 bases and J by 2 bases, with 11 bases between. The CDR3 sequence is CATTGQTNEKLFF. CDR3 sequence (DNA): TGTGCCACCACAGGACAGACTAATGAAAAACTGTTTTTT.

This sequence joins TRBV15 and TRBJ1-1; D is uncertain. CDR1 is LNHNV, CDR2 YYDKDF, per germline (reference sequence). Trimming cost V 0 bases and J 5 bases, with 13 bases left between them. CDR3 length equals 15 residues. CDR3 bases: TGTGCCACCAGCAGAGATTTTATGGGTCTAACTGAAGCTTTCTTT. Translating gives CATSRDFMGLTEAFF. Drawing the rest from reference TRBV15 and TRBJ1-1, the complete variable domain is DAMVIQNPRYQVTQFGKPVTLSCSQTLNHNVMYWYQQKSSQAPKLLFHYYDKDFNNEADTPDNFQSRRPNTSFCFLDIRSPGLGDTAMYLCATSRDFMGLTEAFFGQGTRLTVV.

The chain joins TRBV2 to TRBJ2-1; D is uncertain. Germline V gene lookup returns CDR1 SNHLY and CDR2 FYNNEI. This CDR3 has 17 residues. The ends were cut back, 1 base at V and 5 bases at J, with 18 bases in the middle. CDR3 nucleotides: TGTGCCAGCAGTGAAGGCGTGCGTCTCCCCCTTAACAATGAGCAGTTCTTC. Its protein is CASSEGVRLPLNNEQFF.

Only one count was recorded for this clone. This chain uses TRBV9 with TRBJ2-3, with D possibly being TRBD1 (6 bases). The CDR3 totals 15 residues. Looked up from germline, CDR1 is SGDLS and CDR2 is YYNGEE. V lost 4 bases and J lost 4, with 16 bases in between. CDR3 DNA sequence: TGTGCCAGCAGCCCCCAGGGGAGTGGAGCAGATACGCAGTATTTT. It encodes CASSPQGSGADTQYF.

This clone was observed once. The chain couples TRBV6-1 to TRBJ2-1, with TRBD2 matching over 12 bases. Per the germline V gene, CDR1 is MNHNS and CDR2 is SASEGT. The CDR3 loop spans 16 amino acids. After removal of 0 bases from V and 13 bases from J, the junction contained 10 bases not matched to a gene. The CDR3 coding sequence is TGTGCCAGCAGTGAAGCTGCTAGCGGGGGGGCAATGGTACAGTTCTTC. Its translation: CASSEAASGGAMVQFF.

The V and J genes are TRBV14 and TRBJ1-2; D is unclear. V was shortened by 4 bases and J by 2 bases, with 8 bases between the two germline ends. This CDR3 region has 13 residues. The germline gives CDR1 SGHDN, CDR2 FVKESK. The CDR3 DNA is TGTGCCAGCAGCCTTGAGGAAAACTATGGCTACACCTTC. Protein: CASSLEENYGYTF.

The gene calls are TRBV11-2 and TRBJ2-3, with D perhaps TRBD2 (6 bases). CDR1 and CDR2 from the germline V gene are SGHAT and FQNNGV. V lost 5 bases and J lost 0, with 9 bases in between. The CDR3 has 14 residues. The CDR3 loop is CASSGGTSTDTQYF. CDR3 DNA sequence: TGTGCCAGCAGCGGCGGGACTAGCACAGATACGCAGTATTTT.

This clone was recorded only once. The V gene is TRBV3-1 (or the pseudogene TRBV3-2), the J gene TRBJ2-7; 9 bases map to TRBD2. The CDR3 extends over 17 amino acids. The germline CDR1 and CDR2 sequences are LGHDT and YNNKEL (reference sequence). Trimming took 0 bases from V and 2 from J; bases not matched to a gene: 8. The CDR3 loop reads CASSQDPAGGLPYEQYF. The CDR3 coding sequence is TGTGCCAGCAGCCAAGATCCCGCGGGAGGGTTGCCCTACGAGCAGTACTTC.

This chain links TRBV7-9 with TRBJ2-2, with 9 positions matching TRBD1. With V trimmed by 4 bases and J by 2 bases, 5 bases remained unmatched. Germline assignment: CDR1 SEHNR and CDR2 FQNEAQ (reference sequence). The CDR3 runs to 16 residues. The DNA for the CDR3 is TGTGCCAGCAGCTCAAACAGGGGGCTTAACACCGGGGAGCTGTTTTTT. Its protein is CASSSNRGLNTGELFF.

Note on this clone: Other nucleotide sequences in the sample specify the same CDR3. The chain carries TRBV7-2 and TRBJ2-7; no firm D call. Trimming cost V 3 bases and J 1 base, with 7 bases left between them. This CDR3 has 13 amino acids. Germline lookup yields CDR1 SGHTA and CDR2 FQGNSA. CDR3 sequence: CASSFSGSYEQYF. In nucleotides, the CDR3 is TGTGCCAGCAGCTTTTCAGGATCCTACGAGCAGTACTTC.

The rearrangement links TRBV15 to TRBJ1-1, with D hard to call. CDR3 length equals 15 residues. V was shortened by 0 bases and J by 4 bases, with 12 bases between the two germline ends. Germline loops: CDR1 LNHNV, CDR2 YYDKDF (reference sequence). Here the CDR3 reads CATSREWNRGTEAFF. Written as DNA, the CDR3 is TGTGCCACCAGCAGAGAATGGAATCGAGGCACTGAAGCTTTCTTT.

The rearrangement joins TRBV30 to TRBJ1-1; D gene unclear. From germline, CDR1 is GTSNPN and CDR2 SVGIG (reference sequence). The CDR3 is 11 amino acids. Trimming pared 2 bases from V and 8 bases from J, leaving 9 bases between. The CDR3 DNA is TGTGCCTGGAGTCCGCGGGAAGAAGCTTTCTTT. Its translation: CAWSPREEAFF.

This chain connects TRBV6-2 or TRBV6-3 to TRBJ1-5; D possibly corresponds to TRBD1 (6 bases). Germline CDR1 MNHEY, CDR2 SVGEGT. This CDR3 region has 16 residues. V was trimmed by 0 bases and J by 4 bases, leaving 13 bases between them. As DNA, the CDR3 is TGTGCCAGCAGTTACTCTAGCACAGGGCTAAATCAGCCCCAGCATTTT. It is translated as CASSYSSTGLNQPQHF.

This rearrangement joins TRBV2 to TRBJ2-1; 7 bases fit TRBD1. The CDR3 is made up of 15 amino acids. V dropped 6 bases and J dropped 1; count of bases not matched to a gene: 6. Germline CDR1 is SNHLY and CDR2 is FYNNEI. CDR3 amino acids: CASSPRQGSYNEQFF. CDR3 coding DNA: TGTGCCAGCAGCCCTCGACAGGGATCCTACAATGAGCAGTTCTTC.

The chain carries TRBV6-5 and TRBJ2-5; 7 positions agree with TRBD1. This CDR3 spans 12 amino acids. V was pared by 11 bases and J by 2 bases, with 5 bases of the junction left unmatched. CDR1 and CDR2 from the germline V gene are MNHEY and SVGAGI. The CDR3, as DNA: TGTGCCGGGGGACAGTCTCAAGAGACCCAGTACTTC. It specifies CAGGQSQETQYF.

V usage is TRBV3-1 (or the pseudogene TRBV3-2) and J usage is TRBJ1-3, with a tentative D call TRBD1 (5 bases). There are 15 residues in the CDR3. Germline CDR1 and CDR2: LGHDT and YNNKEL (reference sequence). V shed 2 bases and J shed 4 bases, with 12 bases lying between them. CDR3 loop: CASSQNPGEGNTIYF. CDR3 sequence (DNA): TGTGCCAGCAGCCAAAACCCGGGGGAGGGAAACACCATATATTTT.

This chain links TRBV3-1 (or the pseudogene TRBV3-2) with TRBJ1-1, with TRBD1 matching over 10 bases. CDR1 is LGHDT, CDR2 YNNKEL, per germline (reference sequence). This CDR3 spans 15 amino acids. J gave up 1 base and V 1 base, and 0 bases lay outside the gene matches. The CDR3 here is CASSQGTGGNTEAFF. In nucleotides, the CDR3 is TGTGCCAGCAGCCAAGGGACAGGGGGGAACACTGAAGCTTTCTTT.

This chain connects TRBV18 to TRBJ2-1; D is undetermined. Trimming cost V 3 bases and J 7 bases, with 16 bases left between them. The CDR3 has 15 residues. The germline gives CDR1 KGHSH, CDR2 LQKENI. The DNA of the CDR3 is TGTGCCAGCTCACCTGTCCTGACCTTTGGGAATGAGCAGTTCTTC. This codes for CASSPVLTFGNEQFF.

The gene calls are TRBV4-3 and TRBJ1-3, with D possibly TRBD1 on 5 matching bases. The CDR3 extends over 17 amino acids. V was shortened by 0 bases and J by 4 bases, with 16 bases between the two germline ends. Germline V gene data show CDR1 as LGHNA and CDR2 as YSLEER. CDR3 sequence (DNA): TGCGCCAGCAGCCAAGACGTCGGACACACGCAAGGAAACACCATATATTTT. The encoded protein is CASSQDVGHTQGNTIYF.

CDR3 region: CASSDWGGRQFF. The CDR3 DNA sequence: TGCGCCAGCAGTGATTGGGGGGGCCGACAGTTCTTC. This rearrangement joins TRBV10-1 to TRBJ2-1; D perhaps matches TRBD2 (7 bases). Germline CDR1 and CDR2: WNHNN and SYGVQD (reference sequence). The CDR3 contains 12 residues. Trimming shortened V by 3 bases and J by 13 bases, and 13 bases separated the two germline ends.